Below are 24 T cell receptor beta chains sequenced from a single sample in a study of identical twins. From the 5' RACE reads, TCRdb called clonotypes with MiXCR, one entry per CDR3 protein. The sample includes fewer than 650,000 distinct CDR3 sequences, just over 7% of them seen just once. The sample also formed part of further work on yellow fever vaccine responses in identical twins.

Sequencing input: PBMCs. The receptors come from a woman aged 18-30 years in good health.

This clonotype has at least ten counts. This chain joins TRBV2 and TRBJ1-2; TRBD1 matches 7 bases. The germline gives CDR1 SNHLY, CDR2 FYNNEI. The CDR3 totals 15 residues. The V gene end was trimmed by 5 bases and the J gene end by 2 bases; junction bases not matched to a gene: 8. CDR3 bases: TGTGCCAGCAGTCCCCAGACAGGGAGCAACTATGGCTACACCTTC. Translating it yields CASSPQTGSNYGYTF.

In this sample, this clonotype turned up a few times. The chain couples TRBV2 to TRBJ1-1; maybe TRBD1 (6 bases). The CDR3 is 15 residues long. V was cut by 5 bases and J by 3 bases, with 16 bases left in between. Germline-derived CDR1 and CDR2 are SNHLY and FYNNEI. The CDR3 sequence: CASSTNREIYTEAFF. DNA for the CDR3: TGTGCCAGCAGTACCAACAGGGAAATTTACACTGAAGCTTTCTTT.

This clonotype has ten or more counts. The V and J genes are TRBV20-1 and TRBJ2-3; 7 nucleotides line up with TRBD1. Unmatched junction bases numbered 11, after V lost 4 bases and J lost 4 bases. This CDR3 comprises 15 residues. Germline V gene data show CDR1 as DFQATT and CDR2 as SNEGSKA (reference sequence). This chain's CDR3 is CSAKNITGVADTQYF. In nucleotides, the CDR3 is TGCAGTGCTAAGAACATTACAGGGGTGGCAGATACGCAGTATTTT.

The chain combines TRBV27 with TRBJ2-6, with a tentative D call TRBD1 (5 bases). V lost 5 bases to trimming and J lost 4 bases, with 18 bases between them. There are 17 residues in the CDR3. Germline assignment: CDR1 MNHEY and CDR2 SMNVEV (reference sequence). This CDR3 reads CASSLRTTGGGANVLTF. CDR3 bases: TGTGCCAGCAGTCTCCGTACCACAGGCGGAGGGGCCAACGTCCTGACTTTC. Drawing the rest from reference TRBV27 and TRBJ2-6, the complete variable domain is EAQVTQNPRYLITVTGKKLTVTCSQNMNHEYMSWYRQDPGLGLRQIYYSMNVEVTDKGDVPEGYKVSRKEKRNFPLILESPSPNQTSLYFCASSLRTTGGGANVLTFGAGSRLTVL.

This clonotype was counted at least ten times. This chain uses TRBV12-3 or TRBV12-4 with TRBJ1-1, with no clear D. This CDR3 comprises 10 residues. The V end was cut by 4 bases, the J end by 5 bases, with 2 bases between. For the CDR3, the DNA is TGTGCCAGCAGTTCAACTGAAGCTTTCTTT. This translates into CASSSTEAFF.

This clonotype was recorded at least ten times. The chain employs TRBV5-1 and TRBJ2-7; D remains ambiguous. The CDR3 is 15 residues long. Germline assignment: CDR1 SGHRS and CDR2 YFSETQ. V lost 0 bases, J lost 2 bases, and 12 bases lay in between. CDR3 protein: CASSLVGSRAYEQYF. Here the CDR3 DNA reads TGCGCCAGCAGCTTGGTAGGCTCCCGAGCCTACGAGCAGTACTTC.

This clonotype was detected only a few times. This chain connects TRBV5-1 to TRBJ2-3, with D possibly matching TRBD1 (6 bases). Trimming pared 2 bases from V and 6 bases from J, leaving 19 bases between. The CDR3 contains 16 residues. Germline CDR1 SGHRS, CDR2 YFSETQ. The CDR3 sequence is CASSFSPAGAYDTQYF. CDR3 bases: TGCGCCAGCAGCTTTTCCCCGGCAGGGGCATACGATACGCAGTATTTT. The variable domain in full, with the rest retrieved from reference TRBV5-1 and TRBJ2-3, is KAGVTQTPRYLIKTRGQQVTLSCSPISGHRSVSWYQQTPGQGLQFLFEYFSETQRNKGNFPGRFSGRQFSNSRSEMNVSTLELGDSALYLCASSFSPAGAYDTQYFGPGTRLTVL.

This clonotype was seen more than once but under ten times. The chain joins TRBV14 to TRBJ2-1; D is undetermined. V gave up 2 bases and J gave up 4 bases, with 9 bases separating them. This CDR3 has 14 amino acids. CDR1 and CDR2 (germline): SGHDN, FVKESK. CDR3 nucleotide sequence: TGTGCCAGCAGCCAATCTGGCGCATACAATGAGCAGTTCTTC. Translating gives CASSQSGAYNEQFF.

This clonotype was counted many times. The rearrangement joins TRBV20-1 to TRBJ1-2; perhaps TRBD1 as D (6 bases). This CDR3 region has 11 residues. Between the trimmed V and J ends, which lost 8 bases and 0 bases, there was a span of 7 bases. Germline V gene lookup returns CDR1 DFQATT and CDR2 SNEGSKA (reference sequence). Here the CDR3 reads CSNRANYGYTF. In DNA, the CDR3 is TGCAGTAACAGGGCTAACTATGGCTACACCTTC.

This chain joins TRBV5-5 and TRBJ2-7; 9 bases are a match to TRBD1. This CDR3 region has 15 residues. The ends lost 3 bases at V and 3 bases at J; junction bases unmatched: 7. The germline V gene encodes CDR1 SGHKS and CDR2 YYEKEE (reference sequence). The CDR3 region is CASSSGTGYIYEQYF. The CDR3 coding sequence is TGTGCCAGCAGCTCAGGGACAGGGTATATCTACGAGCAGTACTTC.

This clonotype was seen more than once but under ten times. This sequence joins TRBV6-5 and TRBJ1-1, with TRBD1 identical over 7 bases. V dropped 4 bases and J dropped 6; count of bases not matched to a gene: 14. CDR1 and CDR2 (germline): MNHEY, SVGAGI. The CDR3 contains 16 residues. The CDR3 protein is CASSSGLGRDRPEAFF. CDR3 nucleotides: TGTGCCAGCAGTTCGGGATTGGGACGGGACAGACCTGAAGCTTTCTTT.

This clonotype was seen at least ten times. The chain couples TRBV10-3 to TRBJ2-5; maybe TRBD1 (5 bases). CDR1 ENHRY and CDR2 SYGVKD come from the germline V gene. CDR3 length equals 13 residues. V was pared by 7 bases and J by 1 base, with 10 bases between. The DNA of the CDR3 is TGTGCCATCAAAGACAGCCCCCAAGAGACCCAGTACTTC. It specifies CAIKDSPQETQYF.

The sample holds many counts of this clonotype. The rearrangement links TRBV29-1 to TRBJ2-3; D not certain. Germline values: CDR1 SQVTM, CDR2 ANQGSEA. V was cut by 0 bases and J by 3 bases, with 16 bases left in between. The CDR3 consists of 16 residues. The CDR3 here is CSVEDRSREATDTQYF. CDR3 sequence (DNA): TGCAGCGTTGAAGATCGGAGTAGGGAAGCGACAGATACGCAGTATTTT.

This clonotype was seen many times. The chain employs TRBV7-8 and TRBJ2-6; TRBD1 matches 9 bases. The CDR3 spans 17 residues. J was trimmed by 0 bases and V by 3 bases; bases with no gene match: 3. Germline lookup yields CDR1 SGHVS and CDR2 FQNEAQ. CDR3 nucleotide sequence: TGTGCCAGCAGCTTGGGACAGGGAGACTCTGGGGCCAACGTCCTGACTTTC. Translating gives CASSLGQGDSGANVLTF.

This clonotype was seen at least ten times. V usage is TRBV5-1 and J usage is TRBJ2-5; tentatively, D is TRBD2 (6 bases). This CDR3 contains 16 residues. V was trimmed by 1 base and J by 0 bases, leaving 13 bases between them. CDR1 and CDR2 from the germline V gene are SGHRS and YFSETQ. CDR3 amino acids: CASSLTRGGYQETQYF. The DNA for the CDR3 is TGCGCCAGCAGCTTGACGCGGGGCGGTTACCAAGAGACCCAGTACTTC.

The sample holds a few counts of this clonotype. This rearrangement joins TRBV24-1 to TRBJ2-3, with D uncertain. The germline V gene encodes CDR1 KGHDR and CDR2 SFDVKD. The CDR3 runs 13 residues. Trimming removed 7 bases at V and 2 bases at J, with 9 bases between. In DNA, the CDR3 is TGTGCCACCAGAGATGACTTCACAGATACGCAGTATTTT. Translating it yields CATRDDFTDTQYF.

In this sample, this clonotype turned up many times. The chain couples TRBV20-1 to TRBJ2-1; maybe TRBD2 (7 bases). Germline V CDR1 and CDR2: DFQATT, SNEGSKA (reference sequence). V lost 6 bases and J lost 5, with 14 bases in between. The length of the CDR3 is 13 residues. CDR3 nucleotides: TGCAGTGCCCTAGGGGGGGCCAACAATGAGCAGTTCTTC. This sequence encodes CSALGGANNEQFF.

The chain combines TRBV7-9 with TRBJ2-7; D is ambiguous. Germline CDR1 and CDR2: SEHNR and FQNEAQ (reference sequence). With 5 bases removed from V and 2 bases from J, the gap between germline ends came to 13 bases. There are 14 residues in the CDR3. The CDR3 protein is CASSPEPQPYEQYF. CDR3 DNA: TGTGCCAGCAGCCCAGAGCCACAGCCCTACGAGCAGTACTTC.

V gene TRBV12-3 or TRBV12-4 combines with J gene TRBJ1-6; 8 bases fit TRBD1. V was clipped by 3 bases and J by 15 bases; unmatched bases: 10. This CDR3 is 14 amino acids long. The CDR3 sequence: CASSFSQGGRHLHF. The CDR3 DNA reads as TGTGCCAGCAGTTTTTCACAGGGGGGTCGTCACCTCCACTTT.

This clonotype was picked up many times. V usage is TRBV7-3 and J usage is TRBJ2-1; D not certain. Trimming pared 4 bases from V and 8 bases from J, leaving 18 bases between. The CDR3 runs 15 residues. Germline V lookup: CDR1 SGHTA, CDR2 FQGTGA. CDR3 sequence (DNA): TGTGCCAGCAGCTCATTAGCAGATAGTCGGGATGAGCAGTTCTTC. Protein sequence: CASSSLADSRDEQFF.

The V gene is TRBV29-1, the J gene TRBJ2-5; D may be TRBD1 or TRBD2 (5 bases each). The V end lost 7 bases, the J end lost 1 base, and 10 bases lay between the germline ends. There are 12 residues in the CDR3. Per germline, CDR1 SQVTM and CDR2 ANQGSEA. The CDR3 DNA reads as TGCAGCGGGCGTGGGACCCAAGAGACCCAGTACTTC. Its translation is CSGRGTQETQYF.

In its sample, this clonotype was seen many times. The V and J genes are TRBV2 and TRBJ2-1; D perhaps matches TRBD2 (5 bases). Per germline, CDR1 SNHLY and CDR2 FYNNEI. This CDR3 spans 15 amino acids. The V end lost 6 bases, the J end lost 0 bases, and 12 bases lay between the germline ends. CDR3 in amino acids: CASRASPSSYNEQFF. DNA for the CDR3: TGTGCCAGCAGGGCTAGCCCCAGCTCCTACAATGAGCAGTTCTTC.

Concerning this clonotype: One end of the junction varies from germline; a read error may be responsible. Written as DNA, the CDR3 is TGTGCCAGCGTGCACGCTCGGGAAAAGACCCGGTACTTC. As protein: CASVHAREKTRYF. The V gene is TRBV7-2, the J gene TRBJ2-5; a possible D gene is TRBD2 (5 bases). Germline loops: CDR1 SGHTA, CDR2 FQGNSA. This CDR3 is built from 13 residues.

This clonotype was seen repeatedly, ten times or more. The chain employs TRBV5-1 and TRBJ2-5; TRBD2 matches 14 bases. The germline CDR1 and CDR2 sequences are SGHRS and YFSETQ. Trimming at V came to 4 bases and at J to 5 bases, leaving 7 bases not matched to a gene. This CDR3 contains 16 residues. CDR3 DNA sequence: TGCGCCAGCAGCCCCGGACTAGCGGGAGGATTCGAGACCCAGTACTTC. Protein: CASSPGLAGGFETQYF.